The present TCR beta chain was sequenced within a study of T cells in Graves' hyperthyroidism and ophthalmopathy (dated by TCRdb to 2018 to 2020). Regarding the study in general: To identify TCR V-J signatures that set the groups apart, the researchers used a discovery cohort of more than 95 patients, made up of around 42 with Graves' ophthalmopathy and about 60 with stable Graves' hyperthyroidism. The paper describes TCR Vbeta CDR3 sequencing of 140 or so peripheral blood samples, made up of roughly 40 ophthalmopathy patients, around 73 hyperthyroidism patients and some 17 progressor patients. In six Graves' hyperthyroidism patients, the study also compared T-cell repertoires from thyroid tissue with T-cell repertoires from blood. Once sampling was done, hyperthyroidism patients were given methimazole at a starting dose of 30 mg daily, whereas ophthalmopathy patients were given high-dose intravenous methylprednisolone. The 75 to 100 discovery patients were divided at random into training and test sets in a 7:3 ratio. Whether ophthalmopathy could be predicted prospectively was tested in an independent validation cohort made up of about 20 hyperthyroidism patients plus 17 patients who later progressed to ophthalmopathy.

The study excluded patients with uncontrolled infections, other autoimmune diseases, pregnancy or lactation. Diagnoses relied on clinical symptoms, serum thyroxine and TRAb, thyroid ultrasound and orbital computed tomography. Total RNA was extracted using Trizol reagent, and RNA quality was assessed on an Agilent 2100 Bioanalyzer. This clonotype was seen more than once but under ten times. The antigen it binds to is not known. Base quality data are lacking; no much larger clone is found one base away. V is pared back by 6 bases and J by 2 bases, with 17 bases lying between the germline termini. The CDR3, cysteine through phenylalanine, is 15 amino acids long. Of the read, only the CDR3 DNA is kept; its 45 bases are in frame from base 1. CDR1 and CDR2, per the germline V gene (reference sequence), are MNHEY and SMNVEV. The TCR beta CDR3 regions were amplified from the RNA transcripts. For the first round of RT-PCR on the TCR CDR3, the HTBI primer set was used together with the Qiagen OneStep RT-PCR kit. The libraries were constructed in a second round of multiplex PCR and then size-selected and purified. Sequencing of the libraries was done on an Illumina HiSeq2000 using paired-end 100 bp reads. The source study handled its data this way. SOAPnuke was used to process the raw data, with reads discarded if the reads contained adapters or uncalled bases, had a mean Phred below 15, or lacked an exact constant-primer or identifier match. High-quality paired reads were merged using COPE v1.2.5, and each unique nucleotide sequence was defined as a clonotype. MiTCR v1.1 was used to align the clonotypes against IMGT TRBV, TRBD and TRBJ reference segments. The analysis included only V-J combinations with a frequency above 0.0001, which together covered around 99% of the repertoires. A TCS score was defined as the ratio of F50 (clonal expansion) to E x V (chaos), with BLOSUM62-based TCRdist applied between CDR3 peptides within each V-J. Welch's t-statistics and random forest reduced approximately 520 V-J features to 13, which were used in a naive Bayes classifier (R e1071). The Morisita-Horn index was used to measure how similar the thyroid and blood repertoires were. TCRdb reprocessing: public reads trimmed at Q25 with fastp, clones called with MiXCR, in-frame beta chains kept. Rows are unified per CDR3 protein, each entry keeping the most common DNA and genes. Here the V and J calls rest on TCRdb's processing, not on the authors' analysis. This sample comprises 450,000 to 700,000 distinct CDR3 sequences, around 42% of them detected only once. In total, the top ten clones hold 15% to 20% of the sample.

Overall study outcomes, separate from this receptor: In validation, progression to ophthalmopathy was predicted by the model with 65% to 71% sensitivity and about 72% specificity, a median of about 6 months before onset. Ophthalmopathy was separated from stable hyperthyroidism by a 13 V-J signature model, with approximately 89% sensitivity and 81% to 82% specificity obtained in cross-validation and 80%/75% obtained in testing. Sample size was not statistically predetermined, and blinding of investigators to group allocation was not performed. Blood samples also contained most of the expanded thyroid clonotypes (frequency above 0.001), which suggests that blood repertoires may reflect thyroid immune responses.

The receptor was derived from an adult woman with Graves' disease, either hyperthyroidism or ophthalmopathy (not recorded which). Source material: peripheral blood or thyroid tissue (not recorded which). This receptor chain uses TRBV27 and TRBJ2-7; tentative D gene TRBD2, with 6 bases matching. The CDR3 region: CASRLGSGFAYEQYF. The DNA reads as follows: TGTGCCAGCAGGCTTGGTAGCGGTTTTGCCTACGAGCAGTACTTC.